Presented here are 29 T cell receptor beta chains from one specimen sequenced in a study of tumor-infiltrating lymphocytes in primary liver carcinoma. Synthesis of TCR beta cDNA was carried out from about 500 ng total RNA with a constant-region primer. Slightly modified ARM-PCR served as the procedure for the TCR beta libraries. These libraries came from three rounds of nested multiplex PCR. A C-beta reverse primer was combined with TRBV1-TRBV30 forward primers in the first two PCR rounds, and each round had roughly 11 cycles. One entry per CDR3 protein results from TCRdb running MiXCR on the multiplex PCR reads. The table includes fewer than 350,000 distinct CDR3 sequences, roughly 60% detected once. Researchers drew blood RNA from unsorted whole blood and extracted germline DNA as well. The sample was peripheral blood. Receptors were obtained from a man aged 40-49 years with primary liver carcinoma and hepatitis B virus infection.

This clonotype was observed once. This may be a read error: a much more frequent sequence differs by one nucleotide. The CDR3 DNA reads TGTGCCAGCAGCCAAGTTGGGGTTAGCGAGCAGTACTTC. It is translated as CASSQVGVSEQYF. This chain joins TRBV4-2 and TRBJ2-7; D not certain. The germline V and J ends were trimmed by 1 base and 6 bases, with 10 bases remaining between them. CDR1 and CDR2 (germline): LGHNA, YNFKEQ. The CDR3 is made up of 13 amino acids.

With respect to this clonotype: At one end the junction does not follow the germline gene, possibly because of a read error. This CDR3 reads CTSSLGTDTDTQYF. As DNA, the CDR3 is TGTACCAGCAGTTTGGGGACAGACACAGATACACAGTATTTT. This chain uses TRBV28 with TRBJ2-3; 7 bases are shared with TRBD1. The V gene's germline CDR1 is MDHEN and CDR2 SYDVKM. This CDR3 has 14 amino acids.

Details on this clonotype: Relative to the germline gene, one junction end is altered; a read error may explain this. The rearrangement links TRBV6-6 to TRBJ2-7, with D perhaps matching TRBD2 (6 bases). The CDR3 runs to 12 residues. Germline V gene data show CDR1 as MNHNY and CDR2 as SVGAGI (reference sequence). Written as DNA, the CDR3 is TGTGTCAGCAGCCCCGGGGGCTACGAGCAGTACTTC. Translating it yields CVSSPGGYEQYF.

A remark on this clonotype: Germline and junction disagree at one end, which may indicate a read error. The V call is TRBV11-1, the J call TRBJ2-7; D is perhaps TRBD1 or TRBD2 (6 bases each). The CDR3 runs 15 residues. Germline V gene lookup returns CDR1 SGHAT and CDR2 FQDESV (reference sequence). CDR3 nucleotide sequence: TGTGCCAGCACTGTGGGGCCGGGGGCGGCATACGGGCAGTACTTC. This encodes CASTVGPGAAYGQYF.

About this clonotype itself: This may be a read error: a much more frequent sequence differs by one nucleotide. The chain uses TRBV4-2 and TRBJ2-5; D uncertain. The V gene lost 4 bases and the J gene lost 5 bases, with 14 bases spanning the gap. This CDR3 has 14 residues. Per the germline V gene, CDR1 is LGHNA and CDR2 is YNFKEQ. The CDR3 protein is CASSRPLLRETQYF. DNA for the CDR3: TGTGCCAGCAGCCGACCCTTGTTGAGGGAGACCCAGTACTTC.

Comment on this clonotype: An end of the junction does not agree with germline; a read error may underlie this. The chain joins TRBV28 to TRBJ2-4; 9 bases map to TRBD2. Per germline, CDR1 MDHEN and CDR2 SYDVKM. This CDR3 region has 14 residues. The CDR3 region has the DNA TGTGCCAGTTTAGCGGGAGACTTTAGGAACATTCAGTGCTTC. This gives the protein CASLAGDFRNIQCF.

The chain joins TRBV14 to TRBJ2-7; D is unresolved. The germline CDR1 and CDR2 sequences are SGHDN and FVKESK. The CDR3 runs 16 residues. V was trimmed by 1 base and J by 0 bases, leaving 13 bases between them. Here the CDR3 reads CASSQAPGFDSYEQYF. DNA of the CDR3: TGTGCCAGCAGCCAAGCTCCGGGCTTCGACTCCTACGAGCAGTACTTC.

In regard to this clonotype: This may arise from a read error, as a much more abundant clone is one base away. V is TRBV5-4 and J is TRBJ2-1, with a weak D call TRBD2 (6 bases). Trimming took 7 bases from V and 3 from J, leaving 20 bases between them. This CDR3 is 16 amino acids long. The germline gives CDR1 SGHNT, CDR2 YYREEE (reference sequence). CDR3 amino acids: CASRPPGGTLYNEQFF. As DNA, the CDR3 is TGTGCCAGCCGCCCCCCGGGTGGGACTCTCTACAATGAGCAGTTCTTC.

As concerns this clonotype: One end of the junction varies from germline; a read error may be responsible. This rearrangement joins TRBV6-2 or TRBV6-3 to TRBJ2-5; 11 bases are a match to TRBD2. The CDR3 runs to 14 residues. Germline loops: CDR1 MNHEY, CDR2 SVGEGT. CDR3 DNA: TGTGCCAGCAGTACTAGCGGGAGAAAAGAGGCCCAGTACTTC. Encoded protein: CASSTSGRKEAQYF.

In regard to this clonotype: A single base separates this from a much larger clone, so it may be a read error. This chain joins TRBV6-5 and TRBJ2-3, with 7 nucleotides matching TRBD1. This CDR3 is built from 15 residues. CDR1 is MNHEY and CDR2 is SVGAGI in the germline V gene. The trim removed 2 bases at V and 7 bases at J, leaving 9 bases unmatched. The CDR3 here is CASSYPGTETYTQYF. CDR3 DNA: TGTGCCAGCAGTTACCCCGGGACAGAGACTTATACGCAGTATTTT.

Comments on this clonotype: An end of the junction does not agree with germline; a read error may underlie this. The chain links TRBV29-1 to TRBJ2-6; D might be TRBD1 (6 bases). The CDR3 has 13 residues. Germline V gene sequence: CDR1 SQVTM, CDR2 ANQGSEA. The CDR3 loop reads CSALTEGVNVLTF. In nucleotides, the CDR3 is TGCAGCGCTCTGACAGAGGGGGTCAACGTCCTGACTTTC.

Comments on this clonotype: Lacking the conserved final phenylalanine or tryptophan, this CDR3 likely reflects a read error. This chain connects TRBV4-3 to TRBJ2-3, with no clear D. CDR1 is LGHNA and CDR2 is YSLEER in the germline V gene. The V and J ends lost 5 bases and 4 bases respectively, with 10 bases between them. The CDR3 has 13 residues. CDR3 DNA sequence: TGCGCCAGCAGCACGAACCGGGCAGATACGCAGTATTCT. The encoded protein is CASSTNRADTQYS.

This clonotype appeared once. This may be a read error: a much more frequent sequence differs by one nucleotide. The conserved closing phenylalanine or tryptophan is absent in this CDR3, likely reflecting a read error. This rearrangement joins TRBV12-3 or TRBV12-4 to TRBJ1-1; no firm D call. V was shortened by 2 bases and J by 11 bases, with 18 bases between the two germline ends. This CDR3 contains 14 residues. CDR3 sequence (DNA): TGTGCCAGCAGTTTACAGGCGGCCGGAGGGAGGGCTTTCCTT. Translated: CASSLQAAGGRAFL.

A word on this clonotype: It may be a read error: a sequence one base away is much more abundant. The rearrangement uses TRBV6-2 or TRBV6-3 and TRBJ1-5, with D perhaps matching TRBD1 (5 bases). There are 15 residues in the CDR3. From germline, CDR1 is MNHEY and CDR2 SVGEGT. The CDR3 DNA follows: TGTCCCAGCAGCCGACGTGGGGGGAGCAATCAGCCCCAGCATTTT. Its translation is CPSSRRGGSNQPQHF.

Turning to this clonotype: At one end, the junction sequence differs from germline, possibly due to a read error. The J gene is TRBJ1-2, the V gene TRBV6-6; 8 bases fit TRBD1. In germline, CDR1 is MNHNY, CDR2 SVGAGI (reference sequence). The CDR3 loop spans 15 amino acids. The CDR3 DNA reads TGTGCCAGCAGTTCCGACGACGGGACAGGCTATGGCTGCACTTTC. The encoded protein is CASSSDDGTGYGCTF.

The V and J genes are TRBV28 and TRBJ1-2; tentative D call: TRBD1 (5 bases). The V end was cut by 4 bases, the J end by 2 bases, with 17 bases between. The CDR3 extends over 16 amino acids. Per germline, CDR1 MDHEN and CDR2 SYDVKM. The CDR3 coding sequence is TGTGCCAGCAGTTCCCAGGGATGGGCAGGGAACTATGGCTACACCTTC. Translation gives CASSSQGWAGNYGYTF.

Only one count was recorded for this clonotype. This may come from a read error, since a much larger clone is one base off. The gene calls are TRBV5-6 and TRBJ1-2; 7 nucleotides align to TRBD1. CDR3 length: 18 amino acids. In germline, CDR1 is SGHDT, CDR2 YYEEEE. The CDR3 sequence is CVSSGHRGPRSNLYGYTF. In nucleotides, the CDR3 is TGTGTCAGCAGCGGACACAGGGGACCTCGATCTAATCTTTATGGCTACACCTTC.

The count of this clonotype is one. Germline is not matched at one junction end, which may reflect a read error. The rearrangement links TRBV29-1 to TRBJ2-5; no clear D. The CDR3 is made up of 12 amino acids. CDR1 and CDR2 (germline): SQVTM, ANQGSEA. CDR3 bases: TGCAGCGTTCTACACTTACAAGAGATCCAGTACTTC. This codes for CSVLHLQEIQYF.

There are many counts of this clonotype. The chain uses TRBV4-1 and TRBJ2-5, with 7 bases aligning to TRBD2. CDR3 size: 16 residues. Germline loops: CDR1 MGHRA, CDR2 YSYEKL. With 3 bases clipped from V and 3 bases from J, the junction kept 10 bases outside the gene matches. CDR3 sequence: CASSQVFSGLEETQYF. The CDR3 DNA follows: TGCGCCAGCAGCCAGGTATTTAGCGGGTTGGAAGAGACCCAGTACTTC.

Ten or more counts support this clonotype. The CDR3 spells CASRDYNEQFF. The CDR3 DNA is TGTGCCAGCAGGGACTACAATGAGCAGTTCTTC. The chain combines TRBV6-5 with TRBJ2-1, with D unclear. The CDR3 loop spans 11 amino acids. CDR1 MNHEY and CDR2 SVGAGI come from the germline V gene. Trimming pared 6 bases from V and 3 bases from J, leaving 3 bases between.

Comment on this clonotype: Because it lacks the conserved phenylalanine or tryptophan at the end, this CDR3 is likely a read error. CDR3 sequence: CASRISGSGTGELFL. DNA for the CDR3: TGTGCCAGCAGAATTAGCGGGAGCGGCACCGGGGAGCTGTTTTTA. This chain links TRBV6-2 or TRBV6-3 with TRBJ2-2; TRBD2 agrees at 9 bases. CDR3 size: 15 residues. CDR1 and CDR2 from the germline V gene are MNHEY and SVGEGT. V was clipped by 6 bases and J by 4 bases; unmatched bases: 6.

The V gene is TRBV7-9, the J gene TRBJ2-7; the D is unclear. Per germline, CDR1 SEHNR and CDR2 FQNEAQ (reference sequence). V lost 2 bases, J lost 5 bases, and 7 bases lay in between. The CDR3 is 12 residues long. CDR3 sequence reads: CASSLMADEQYF. As DNA, the CDR3 is TGTGCCAGCAGCTTAATGGCAGACGAGCAGTACTTC.

This chain joins TRBV12-3 or TRBV12-4 and TRBJ2-3, with TRBD1 matching 8 bases. The junction had 8 bases not matched to a gene; V was cut back by 5 bases and J by 1 base. This CDR3 is built from 16 residues. CDR3 in amino acids: CASSHETGVGTDTQYF. CDR3 bases: TGTGCCAGCAGTCATGAGACAGGGGTGGGCACAGATACGCAGTATTTT.

As for this clonotype: A much bigger clone sits one base away, suggesting this may be a read error. The chain has TRBV11-2 and TRBJ2-3; 9 bases fit TRBD2. Germline V gives CDR1 SGHAT, CDR2 FQNNGV. The CDR3 length is 18 residues. Here the CDR3 DNA reads TGTGCCGGCAGTTTACTTGGGGCTAGCGGGATTTGGACAGATACGCAGTATTTT. This gives the protein CAGSLLGASGIWTDTQYF.

Notes on this clonotype: Relative to the germline gene, one junction end is altered; a read error may explain this. The chain is built from TRBV11-2 and TRBJ1-1; maybe TRBD1 (5 bases). The CDR3 runs to 14 residues. Germline V gives CDR1 SGHAT, CDR2 FQNNGV. The CDR3 protein is CVSKRARGNTEAFF. CDR3 bases: TGTGTCAGCAAGCGGGCAAGGGGGAACACTGAAGCTTTCTTT.

To note about this clonotype: With a much larger clone just one base away, this may be a read error. The chain combines TRBV4-1 with TRBJ2-3, with 8 positions matching TRBD2. The CDR3 runs 16 residues. Germline V gene lookup returns CDR1 MGHRA and CDR2 YSYEKL. V lost 7 bases to trimming and J lost 0 bases; unmatched junction nucleotides: 9. CDR3 residues: CASIHPSSGSTDTQYF. CDR3 DNA: TGCGCCAGCATCCACCCGTCTAGCGGGAGCACAGATACGCAGTATTTT.

Notes on this clonotype: At one end, the junction sequence differs from germline, possibly due to a read error. V and J are TRBV12-3 or TRBV12-4 and TRBJ2-2, with D possibly being TRBD2 (5 bases). The CDR3 has 13 residues. The CDR3 coding sequence is TGTACCAGCAGTTTAATGGGAGCCGGGGAGCTGTTTTTT. It translates to CTSSLMGAGELFF.

This clonotype has more than one count but fewer than ten. This sequence joins TRBV4-2 and TRBJ2-2, with 9 bases matching TRBD2. CDR1 LGHNA and CDR2 YNFKEQ come from the germline V gene. CDR3 length: 17 amino acids. The junction had 10 bases not matched to a gene; V was cut back by 1 base and J by 7 bases. CDR3 coding DNA: TGTGCCAGCAGCCAAGCACCGGGACTAGCTTACGGCGGGGAGCTGTTTTTT. This codes for CASSQAPGLAYGGELFF.

Points on this clonotype: This may arise from a read error, as a much more abundant clone is one base away. CDR3 in DNA: TGTGACAGCAGCCCAGGGGTCAAAGCAGGAGAGCAGTACTTC. Its protein product is CDSSPGVKAGEQYF. The gene calls are TRBV6-1 and TRBJ2-7; the D gene is possibly TRBD1 (6 bases). There are 14 residues in the CDR3. The germline CDR1 and CDR2 sequences are MNHNS and SASEGT.